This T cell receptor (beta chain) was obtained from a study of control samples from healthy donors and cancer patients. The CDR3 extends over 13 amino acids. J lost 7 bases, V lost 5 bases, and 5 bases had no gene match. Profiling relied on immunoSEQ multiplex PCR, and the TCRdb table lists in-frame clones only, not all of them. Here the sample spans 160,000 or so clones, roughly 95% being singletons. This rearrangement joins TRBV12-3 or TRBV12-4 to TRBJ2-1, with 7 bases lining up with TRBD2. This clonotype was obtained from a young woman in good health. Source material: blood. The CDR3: CASSPTSANEQFF. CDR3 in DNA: TGTGCCAGCAGTCCAACTAGCGCGAATGAGCAGTTCTTC.